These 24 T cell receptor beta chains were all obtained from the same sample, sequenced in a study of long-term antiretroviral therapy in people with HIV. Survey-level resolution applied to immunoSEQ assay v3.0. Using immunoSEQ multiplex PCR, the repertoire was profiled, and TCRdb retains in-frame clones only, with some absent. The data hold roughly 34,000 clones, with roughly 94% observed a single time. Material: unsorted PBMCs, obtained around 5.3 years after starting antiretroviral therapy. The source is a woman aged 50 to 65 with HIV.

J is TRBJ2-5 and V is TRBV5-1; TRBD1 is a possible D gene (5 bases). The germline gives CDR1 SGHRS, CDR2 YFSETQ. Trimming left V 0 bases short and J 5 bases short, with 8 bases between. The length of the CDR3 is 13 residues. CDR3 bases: TGCGCCAGCAGCTTGGCAGGGTTCGAGACCCAGTACTTC. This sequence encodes CASSLAGFETQYF. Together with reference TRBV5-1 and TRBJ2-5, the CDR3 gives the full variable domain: KAGVTQTPRYLIKTRGQQVTLSCSPISGHRSVSWYQQTPGQGLQFLFEYFSETQRNKGNFPGRFSGRQFSNSRSEMNVSTLELGDSALYLCASSLAGFETQYFGPGTRLLVL.

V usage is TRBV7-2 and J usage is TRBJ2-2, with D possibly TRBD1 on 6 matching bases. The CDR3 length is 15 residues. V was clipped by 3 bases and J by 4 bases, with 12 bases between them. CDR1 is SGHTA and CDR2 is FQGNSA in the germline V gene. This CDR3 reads CASSLGARGTGELFF. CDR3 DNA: TGTGCCAGCAGCTTGGGGGCTCGGGGCACCGGGGAGCTGTTTTTT.

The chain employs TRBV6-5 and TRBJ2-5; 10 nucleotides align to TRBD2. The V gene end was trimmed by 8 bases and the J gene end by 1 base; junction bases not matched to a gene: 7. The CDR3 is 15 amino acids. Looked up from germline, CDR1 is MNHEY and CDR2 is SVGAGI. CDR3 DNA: TGTGCCAGCCGGGGGGCTAGCGGGGGCCAAGAGACCCAGTACTTC. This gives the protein CASRGASGGQETQYF.

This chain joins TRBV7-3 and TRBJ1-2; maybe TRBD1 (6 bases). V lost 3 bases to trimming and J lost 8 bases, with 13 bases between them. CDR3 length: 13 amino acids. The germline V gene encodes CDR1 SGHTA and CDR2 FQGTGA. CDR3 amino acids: CASSFGYRDGYTF. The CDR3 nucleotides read TGTGCCAGCAGCTTCGGCTACAGGGACGGCTACACCTTC.

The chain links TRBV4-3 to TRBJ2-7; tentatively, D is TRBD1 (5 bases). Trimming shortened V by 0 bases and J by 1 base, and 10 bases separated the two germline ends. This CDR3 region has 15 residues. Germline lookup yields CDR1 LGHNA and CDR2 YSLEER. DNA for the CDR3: TGCGCCAGCAGCCAAGATCTTACAGGTTCCTACGAGCAGTACTTC. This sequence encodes CASSQDLTGSYEQYF.

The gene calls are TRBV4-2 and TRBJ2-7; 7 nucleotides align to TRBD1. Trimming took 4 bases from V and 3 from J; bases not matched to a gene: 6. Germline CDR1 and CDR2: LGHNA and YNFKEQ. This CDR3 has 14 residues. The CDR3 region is CASSRGQADYEQYF. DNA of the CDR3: TGTGCCAGCAGCCGAGGACAGGCAGACTACGAGCAGTACTTC.

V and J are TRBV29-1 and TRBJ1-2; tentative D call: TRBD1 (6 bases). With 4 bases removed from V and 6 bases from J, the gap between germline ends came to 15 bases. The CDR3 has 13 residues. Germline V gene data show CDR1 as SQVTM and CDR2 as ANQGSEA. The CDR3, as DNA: TGCAGCGTTGGGGGGCAGGGAGTGAATGGCTACACCTTC. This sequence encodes CSVGGQGVNGYTF.

DNA for the CDR3: TGCGCCAGCAGCCTAAGGGACGGAAGAAATTCACCCCTCCACTTT. This codes for CASSLRDGRNSPLHF. This chain connects TRBV4-1 to TRBJ1-6; D might be TRBD1 (5 bases). V gave up 4 bases and J gave up 7 bases, with 14 bases separating them. The CDR3 totals 15 residues. Germline CDR1 is MGHRA and CDR2 is YSYEKL.

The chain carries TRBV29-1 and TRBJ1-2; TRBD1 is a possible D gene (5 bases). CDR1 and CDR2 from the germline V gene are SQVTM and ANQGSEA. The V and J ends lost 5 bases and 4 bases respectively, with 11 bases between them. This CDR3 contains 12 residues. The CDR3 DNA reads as TGCAGCGTTTCCGGGGCCGGCTATGGCTACACCTTC. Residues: CSVSGAGYGYTF.

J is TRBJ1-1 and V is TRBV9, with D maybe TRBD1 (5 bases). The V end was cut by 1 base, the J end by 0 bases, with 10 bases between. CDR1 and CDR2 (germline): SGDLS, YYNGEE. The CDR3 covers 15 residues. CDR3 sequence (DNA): TGTGCCAGCAGCGTAACGGGACTTCTGAACACTGAAGCTTTCTTT. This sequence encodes CASSVTGLLNTEAFF.

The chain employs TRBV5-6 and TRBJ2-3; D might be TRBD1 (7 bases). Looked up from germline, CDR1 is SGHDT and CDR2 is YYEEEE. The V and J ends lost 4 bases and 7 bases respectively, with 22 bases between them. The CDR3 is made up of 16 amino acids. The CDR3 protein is CASSPDRVGGRYTQYF. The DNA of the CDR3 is TGTGCCAGCAGCCCTGACAGGGTTGGGGGGAGGTATACGCAGTATTTT.

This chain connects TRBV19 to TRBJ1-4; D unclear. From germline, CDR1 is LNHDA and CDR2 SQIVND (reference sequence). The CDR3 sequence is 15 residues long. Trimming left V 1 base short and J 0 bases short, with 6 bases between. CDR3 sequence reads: CASSIVRATNEKLFF. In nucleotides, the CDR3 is TGTGCCAGTAGTATAGTTCGTGCAACTAATGAAAAACTGTTTTTT.

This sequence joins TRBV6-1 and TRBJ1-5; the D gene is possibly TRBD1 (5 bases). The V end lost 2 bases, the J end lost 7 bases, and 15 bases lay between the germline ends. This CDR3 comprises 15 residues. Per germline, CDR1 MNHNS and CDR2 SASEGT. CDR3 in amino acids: CASSEMSGVGQPQHF. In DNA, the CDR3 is TGTGCCAGCAGTGAAATGTCGGGGGTGGGGCAGCCCCAGCATTTT.

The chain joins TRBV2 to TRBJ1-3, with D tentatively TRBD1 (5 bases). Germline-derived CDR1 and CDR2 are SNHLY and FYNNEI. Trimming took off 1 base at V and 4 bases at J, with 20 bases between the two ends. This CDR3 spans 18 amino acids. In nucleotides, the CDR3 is TGTGCCAGCAGTGAAGTTCCCAGGGACTGGACTAGCGGAAACACCATATATTTT. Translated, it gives CASSEVPRDWTSGNTIYF.

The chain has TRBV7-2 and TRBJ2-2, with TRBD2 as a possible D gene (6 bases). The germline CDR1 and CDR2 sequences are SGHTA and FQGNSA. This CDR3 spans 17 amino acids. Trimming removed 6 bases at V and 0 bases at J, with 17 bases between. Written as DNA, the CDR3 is TGTGCCAGCAGTCTTCAGGCTGGACTAACGAACACCGGGGAGCTGTTTTTT. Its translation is CASSLQAGLTNTGELFF.

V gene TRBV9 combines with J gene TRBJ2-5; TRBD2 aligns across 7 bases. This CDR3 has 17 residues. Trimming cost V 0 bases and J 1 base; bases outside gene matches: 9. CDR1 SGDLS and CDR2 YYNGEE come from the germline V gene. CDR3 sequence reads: CASSVGGVASGQETQYF. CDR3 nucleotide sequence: TGTGCCAGCAGCGTAGGAGGGGTGGCTAGCGGCCAAGAGACCCAGTACTTC.

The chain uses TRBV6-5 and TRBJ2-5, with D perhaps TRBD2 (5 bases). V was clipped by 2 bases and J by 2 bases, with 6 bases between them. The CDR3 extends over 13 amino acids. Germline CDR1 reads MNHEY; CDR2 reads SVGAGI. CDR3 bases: TGTGCCAGCAGTTACGGGGAGCAAGAGACCCAGTACTTC. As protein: CASSYGEQETQYF.

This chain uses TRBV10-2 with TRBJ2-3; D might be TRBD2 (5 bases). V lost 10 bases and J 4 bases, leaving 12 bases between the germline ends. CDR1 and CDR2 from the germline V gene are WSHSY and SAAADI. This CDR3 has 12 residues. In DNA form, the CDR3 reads TGCGCCACATCTCCAGCGGCAGATACGCAGTATTTT. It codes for CATSPAADTQYF.

The CDR3 region is CASSSSWGAASYEQYF. CDR3 DNA: TGTGCCAGCAGCTCCTCGTGGGGGGCCGCCTCCTACGAGCAGTACTTC. The chain combines TRBV5-4 with TRBJ2-7; D tentatively fits TRBD1 or TRBD2 (6 bases each). Germline assignment: CDR1 SGHNT and CDR2 YYREEE (reference sequence). V lost 3 bases and J lost 0, with 16 bases in between. CDR3 length: 16 residues.

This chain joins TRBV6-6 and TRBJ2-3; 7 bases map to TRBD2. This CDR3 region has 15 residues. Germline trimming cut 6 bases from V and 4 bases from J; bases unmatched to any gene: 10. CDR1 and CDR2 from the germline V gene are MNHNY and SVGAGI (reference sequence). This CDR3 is CASSRIGGGSDTQYF. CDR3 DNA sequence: TGTGCCAGCAGCCGTATTGGGGGGGGTTCAGATACGCAGTATTTT.

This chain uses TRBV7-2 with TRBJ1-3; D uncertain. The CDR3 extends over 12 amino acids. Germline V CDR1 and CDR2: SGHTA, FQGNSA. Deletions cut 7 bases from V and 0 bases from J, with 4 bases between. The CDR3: CASTSSGNTIYF. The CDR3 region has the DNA TGTGCCAGCACCAGCTCTGGAAACACCATATATTTT.

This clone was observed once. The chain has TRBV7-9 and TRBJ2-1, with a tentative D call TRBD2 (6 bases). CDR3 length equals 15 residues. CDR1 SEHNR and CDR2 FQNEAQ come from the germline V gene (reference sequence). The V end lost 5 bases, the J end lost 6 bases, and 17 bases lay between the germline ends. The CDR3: CASSRSGSYTNEQFF. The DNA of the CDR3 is TGTGCCAGCAGCCGAAGCGGGTCTTATACCAATGAGCAGTTCTTC.

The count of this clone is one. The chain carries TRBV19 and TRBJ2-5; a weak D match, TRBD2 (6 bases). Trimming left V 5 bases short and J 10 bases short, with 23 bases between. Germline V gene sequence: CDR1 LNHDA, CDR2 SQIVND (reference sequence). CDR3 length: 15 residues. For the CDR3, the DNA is TGTGCCAGTAGTCGGACCGGGACTTCTTATAATCTCCAGTACTTC. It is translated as CASSRTGTSYNLQYF.

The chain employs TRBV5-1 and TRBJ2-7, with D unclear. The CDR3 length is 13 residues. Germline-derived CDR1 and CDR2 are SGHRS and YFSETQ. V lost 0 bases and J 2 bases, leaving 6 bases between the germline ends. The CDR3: CASSLDLPYEQYF. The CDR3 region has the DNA TGCGCCAGCAGCTTGGACCTCCCCTACGAGCAGTACTTC.